The 25 T cell receptor beta chains listed next were all sequenced from one sample in a study of response to subunit inactivated influenza vaccine (dated by TCRdb to the late 2010s). Library prep was done by RT-PCR. The sequencer was an Illumina HiSeq 2500. TCRdb reworked the public reads: Q25 trimming with fastp, MiXCR clone assembly, productive beta chains retained. Every distinct CDR3 protein forms one entry, paired with its most common genes and DNA. This sample holds hundreds of thousands of distinct CDR3 sequences; roughly 12% were observed only once. Approximately 10% of the sample goes to the ten largest clones. These data were also filed under a second study, of T cells expressing NK-cell markers. The second paper further reports: The TCR beta cDNA libraries were made using 5'RACE template switching, a step that added both a universal primer site and unique molecular identifiers.

This specimen consisted of PBMCs from blood, obtained on the day of vaccination. The receptors here all came from a man aged 50 to 59 who received an inactivated influenza vaccine. Donor details come from another sample of the same person, matched by shared clones.

In its sample, this clonotype was seen a few times. The chain has TRBV20-1 and TRBJ2-1; 8 nucleotides align to TRBD2. This CDR3 has 15 residues. In germline, CDR1 is DFQATT, CDR2 SNEGSKA (reference sequence). V gave up 6 bases and J gave up 1 base; unmatched junction bases: 8. CDR3 bases: TGCAGTGCGCCGCCTGCGGGGGGATCCTACAATGAGCAGTTCTTC. Translation gives CSAPPAGGSYNEQFF.

The chain carries TRBV6-1 and TRBJ2-3, with D maybe TRBD2 (5 bases). V gave up 9 bases and J gave up 0 bases, with 13 bases separating them. The CDR3 runs 14 residues. Germline-derived CDR1 and CDR2 are MNHNS and SASEGT. CDR3 loop: CASHSVSSTDTQYF. The CDR3 region has the DNA TGTGCCAGTCATAGCGTATCTAGCACAGATACGCAGTATTTT.

This clonotype was detected a few times. V usage is TRBV12-3 or TRBV12-4 and J usage is TRBJ2-5, with D possibly TRBD2 on 6 matching bases. The V end lost 5 bases, the J end lost 7 bases, and 8 bases lay between the germline ends. This CDR3 comprises 11 residues. CDR3 in amino acids: CASSHSGTQYF. CDR3 nucleotides: TGTGCCAGCAGTCATAGCGGGACCCAGTACTTC.

The V call is TRBV29-1, the J call TRBJ2-1; 9 nucleotides line up with TRBD2. Germline CDR1 is SQVTM and CDR2 is ANQGSEA. Trimming at V came to 3 bases and at J to 9 bases, leaving 6 bases not matched to a gene. CDR3 length equals 13 residues. The CDR3 DNA reads as TGCAGCGTTGAGGAAATAGCGGGAGCTGAGCAGTTCTTC. This encodes CSVEEIAGAEQFF.

DNA for the CDR3: TGTGCCAGCAGCTTAGGTGCAGGGGGGTACACTGAAGCTTTCTTT. This sequence encodes CASSLGAGGYTEAFF. V gene TRBV7-2 combines with J gene TRBJ1-1; 7 bases are shared with TRBD1. Germline loops: CDR1 SGHTA, CDR2 FQGNSA. J was trimmed by 3 bases and V by 1 base; bases with no gene match: 5. This CDR3 comprises 15 residues.

The V gene is TRBV10-3, the J gene TRBJ2-4, with 10 bases identical to TRBD2. Germline CDR1 and CDR2: ENHRY and SYGVKD. CDR3 length: 17 residues. Trimming at V came to 0 bases and at J to 0 bases, leaving 2 bases not matched to a gene. CDR3 DNA sequence: TGTGCCATCAGTGAGTCCACTAGCGGGGTAGCCAAAAACATTCAGTACTTC. Translated, it gives CAISESTSGVAKNIQYF.

This clonotype showed up many times. As DNA, the CDR3 is TGTGCCACAACAAAGGCTGGGGACACCGGGGAGCTGTTTTTT. Amino acid sequence: CATTKAGDTGELFF. V usage is TRBV19 and J usage is TRBJ2-2; D unresolved. Germline CDR1 reads LNHDA; CDR2 reads SQIVND (reference sequence). This CDR3 has 14 residues. Trimming removed 10 bases from V and 3 bases from J, with 15 bases in between.

This clonotype was seen a few times. The CDR3 spells CASSEGQGVIYEQYF. The CDR3 DNA reads as TGTGCCAGCAGCGAAGGACAGGGGGTTATCTACGAGCAGTACTTC. This chain links TRBV11-2 with TRBJ2-7, with 10 bases aligning to TRBD1. The CDR3 covers 15 residues. V lost 5 bases to trimming and J lost 3 bases; unmatched junction nucleotides: 7. Germline CDR1 is SGHAT and CDR2 is FQNNGV.

In its sample, this clonotype was seen a few times. The rearrangement joins TRBV5-1 to TRBJ2-7, with D perhaps TRBD1 (5 bases). Germline loops: CDR1 SGHRS, CDR2 YFSETQ. CDR3 length equals 15 residues. The V end was cut by 1 base, the J end by 5 bases, with 16 bases between. CDR3 residues: CASSLFDPGFHEQYF. CDR3 DNA sequence: TGCGCCAGCAGCTTGTTCGACCCAGGGTTCCACGAGCAGTACTTC. Together with reference TRBV5-1 and TRBJ2-7, the CDR3 gives the full variable domain: KAGVTQTPRYLIKTRGQQVTLSCSPISGHRSVSWYQQTPGQGLQFLFEYFSETQRNKGNFPGRFSGRQFSNSRSEMNVSTLELGDSALYLCASSLFDPGFHEQYFGPGTRLTVT.

This clonotype appeared a few times. This chain links TRBV6-1 with TRBJ1-1; D gene ambiguous. This CDR3 has 12 residues. CDR1 MNHNS and CDR2 SASEGT come from the germline V gene. The germline V and J ends were trimmed by 3 bases and 7 bases, with 9 bases remaining between them. This chain's CDR3 is CASSDRTFEAFF. As DNA, the CDR3 is TGTGCCAGCAGTGACCGGACTTTTGAAGCTTTCTTT.

This clonotype was counted a few times. The genes are TRBV5-1 and TRBJ2-5; 7 positions agree with TRBD1. V shed 0 bases, J shed 4 bases, and the junction held 3 bases outside the gene matches. From germline, CDR1 is SGHRS and CDR2 YFSETQ. This CDR3 is built from 14 residues. The CDR3 region has the DNA TGCGCCAGCAGCTTGGATCCAGGGGGAGAGACCCAGTACTTC. Residues: CASSLDPGGETQYF.

Many counts were recorded for this clonotype. The chain combines TRBV7-9 with TRBJ2-2; tentatively, D is TRBD2 (6 bases). This CDR3 comprises 14 residues. Trimming took off 2 bases at V and 6 bases at J, with 10 bases between the two ends. CDR1 and CDR2 from the germline V gene are SEHNR and FQNEAQ (reference sequence). The CDR3, as DNA: TGTGCCAGCAGCTTATCGGGGGACGCCGGGGAGCTGTTTTTT. Translated: CASSLSGDAGELFF.

This clonotype has more than one count but fewer than ten. This sequence joins TRBV20-1 and TRBJ1-6; 7 bases match TRBD1. V lost 6 bases and J lost 4; bases outside the gene matches: 9. This CDR3 region has 15 residues. Germline-derived CDR1 and CDR2 are DFQATT and SNEGSKA (reference sequence). The CDR3 loop is CSAPTGAAYNSPLHF. CDR3 coding DNA: TGCAGTGCACCCACAGGGGCCGCGTATAATTCACCCCTCCACTTT.

Many counts were recorded for this clonotype. The chain employs TRBV7-9 and TRBJ2-3; the D is unclear. Looked up from germline, CDR1 is SEHNR and CDR2 is FQNEAQ (reference sequence). Trimming cost V 3 bases and J 5 bases, with 9 bases left between them. The CDR3 contains 13 residues. CDR3 amino acids: CASSLGSIDTQYF. The CDR3 DNA follows: TGTGCCAGCAGCTTGGGGTCCATAGATACGCAGTATTTT. Full variable domain (missing parts from reference TRBV7-9 and TRBJ2-3): DTGVSQNPRHKITKRGQNVTFRCDPISEHNRLYWYRQTLGQGPEFLTYFQNEAQLEKSRLLSDRFSAERPKGSFSTLEIQRTEQGDSAMYLCASSLGSIDTQYFGPGTRLTVL.

There are many counts of this clonotype. V usage is TRBV20-1 and J usage is TRBJ2-3; unclear D gene. Germline V lookup: CDR1 DFQATT, CDR2 SNEGSKA (reference sequence). V shed 6 bases and J shed 1 base, with 8 bases lying between them. The CDR3 loop spans 12 amino acids. The CDR3 here is CSAPTRTDTQYF. CDR3 nucleotides: TGCAGTGCCCCTACCCGCACAGATACGCAGTATTTT.

This clonotype was counted a few times. The chain employs TRBV5-1 and TRBJ2-3; D possibly corresponds to TRBD1 (5 bases). V gave up 4 bases and J gave up 5 bases, with 20 bases separating them. CDR3 size: 16 residues. Per germline, CDR1 SGHRS and CDR2 YFSETQ. CDR3 nucleotides: TGCGCCAGCAGCCTCATCCTCCAGGGCCAATTAGATACGCAGTATTTT. It translates to CASSLILQGQLDTQYF.

This clonotype has a handful of counts. The rearrangement joins TRBV7-9 to TRBJ1-1, with D possibly being TRBD1 (5 bases). Trimming removed 3 bases at V and 0 bases at J, with 11 bases between. The germline V gene encodes CDR1 SEHNR and CDR2 FQNEAQ (reference sequence). This CDR3 spans 15 amino acids. The CDR3 sequence: CASSLTGTVNTEAFF. CDR3 bases: TGTGCCAGCAGCTTGACCGGGACGGTGAACACTGAAGCTTTCTTT.

This sequence joins TRBV20-1 and TRBJ2-7, with 7 bases that match TRBD1. The germline gives CDR1 DFQATT, CDR2 SNEGSKA (reference sequence). V trimming: 4 bases; J trimming: 3 bases; junction bases outside the gene matches: 12. The CDR3 is 15 residues long. The CDR3: CSANPQGRLRYEQYF. The CDR3, as DNA: TGCAGTGCTAATCCACAGGGGCGATTACGCTACGAGCAGTACTTC.

This clonotype was counted ten times or more. This chain joins TRBV20-1 and TRBJ1-1, with 7 bases lining up with TRBD1. Germline V gene data show CDR1 as DFQATT and CDR2 as SNEGSKA (reference sequence). The CDR3 loop spans 12 amino acids. The V segment lost 6 bases and the J segment 1 base; nucleotides outside the gene matches: 2. The CDR3 coding sequence is TGCAGTGCCAGGGACAGGAACACTGAAGCTTTCTTT. It translates to CSARDRNTEAFF.

This sequence joins TRBV30 and TRBJ2-3; 14 nucleotides match TRBD2. CDR1 is GTSNPN, CDR2 SVGIG, per germline (reference sequence). CDR3 length: 15 residues. J lost 8 bases, V lost 4 bases, and 8 bases had no gene match. CDR3 nucleotides: TGTGCCTGGACTGGGGGACTAGCGGGGGCTTCTACGCAGTATTTT. Its protein is CAWTGGLAGASTQYF.

This clonotype was seen a handful of times. This chain connects TRBV28 to TRBJ2-3, with 8 bases that match TRBD1. Germline CDR1 MDHEN, CDR2 SYDVKM. The J segment lost 5 bases and the V segment lost 2 bases, leaving 15 bases of the junction unmatched. The CDR3 runs to 18 residues. The CDR3 protein is CASSLTLGARGQGDTQYF. The CDR3 nucleotides read TGTGCCAGCAGTTTAACTCTGGGGGCCAGGGGGCAAGGAGATACGCAGTATTTT.

The CDR3 protein is CATSRAAQTEAFF. Written as DNA, the CDR3 is TGTGCCACCAGCAGAGCTGCACAGACTGAAGCTTTCTTT. The chain is built from TRBV15 and TRBJ1-1; no firm D call. This CDR3 comprises 13 residues. V was clipped by 1 base and J by 5 bases, with 8 bases between them. Germline CDR1 reads LNHNV; CDR2 reads YYDKDF (reference sequence).

The V and J genes are TRBV7-8 and TRBJ2-3; TRBD2 matches at 11 bases. Germline CDR1 SGHVS, CDR2 FQNEAQ. The CDR3 has 18 residues. The V and J ends lost 3 bases and 2 bases, in that order; junction bases with no gene match: 10. The CDR3 nucleotides read TGTGCCAGCAGCTTTAAAGGGACTAGCGGACTCGTCACAGATACGCAGTATTTT. Residues: CASSFKGTSGLVTDTQYF.

This clonotype was counted a few times. This chain links TRBV24-1 with TRBJ2-7; 10 bases map to TRBD2. The CDR3 is 13 amino acids. Germline CDR1 reads KGHDR; CDR2 reads SFDVKD. Losses at the gene ends were 7 bases for V and 9 bases for J; bases not matched to a gene: 8. Here the CDR3 reads CATSGLAEKVQYF. In DNA form, the CDR3 reads TGTGCCACCAGCGGACTAGCGGAGAAGGTGCAGTACTTC.

This clonotype was counted many times. This chain joins TRBV5-1 and TRBJ2-1; D may match TRBD1 or TRBD2 (6 bases each). Germline loops: CDR1 SGHRS, CDR2 YFSETQ. This CDR3 region has 13 residues. Trimming left V 3 bases short and J 7 bases short, with 11 bases between. The DNA of the CDR3 is TGCGCCAGCAGCTCGGGGGACAAAAATGAGCAGTTCTTC. Translated, it gives CASSSGDKNEQFF.